These 27 T cell receptor beta chains came from one sample sequenced in a study of shared clonotypes between healthy human individuals. Produced via immunoSEQ multiplex PCR; TCRdb's table is partial and in-frame only. The profile covers fewer than 600,000 clones, with about 76% appearing a single time and approximately 13% taken by the ten largest. Sequenced input: PBMCs. The receptor set was obtained from a woman aged 40 to 50 in good health. Some clones in this sample may be carry-over from other donors' samples.

This clone was detected a few times. The chain joins TRBV4-3 to TRBJ1-4, with 7 bases fitting TRBD1. The CDR3 is 16 amino acids. Germline V gene data show CDR1 as LGHNA and CDR2 as YSLEER. Trimming cost V 1 base and J 8 bases; bases outside gene matches: 10. This CDR3 reads CASSQGQGGVGEKLFF. Here the CDR3 DNA reads TGCGCCAGCAGCCAAGGACAGGGTGGGGTAGGAGAAAAACTGTTTTTT.

As DNA, the CDR3 is TGTGCCAGCGTCCATTGGACCGGGGAGCTGTTTTTT. It is translated as CASVHWTGELFF. V gene TRBV27 combines with J gene TRBJ2-2; no clear D. Trimming stripped 8 bases from V and 5 bases from J, with 9 bases between. Looked up from germline, CDR1 is MNHEY and CDR2 is SMNVEV (reference sequence). CDR3 length equals 12 residues.

The V gene is TRBV18, the J gene TRBJ1-1; possible D gene TRBD1, 6 bases. From germline, CDR1 is KGHSH and CDR2 LQKENI. The CDR3 loop spans 15 amino acids. V gave up 3 bases and J gave up 3 bases, with 14 bases separating them. CDR3: CASSPDRGRHTEAFF. The CDR3 bases are TGTGCCAGCTCACCCGACCGGGGGCGGCACACTGAAGCTTTCTTT.

The chain joins TRBV28 to TRBJ1-2; D might be TRBD1 (6 bases). CDR3 size: 13 residues. Germline CDR1 reads MDHEN; CDR2 reads SYDVKM. V lost 6 bases to trimming and J lost 2 bases, with 10 bases between them. CDR3 in amino acids: CASRPGQNYGYTF. CDR3 in DNA: TGTGCCAGCAGACCCGGACAGAACTATGGCTACACCTTC.

This clone has a single count. V is TRBV7-2 and J is TRBJ2-1, with TRBD2 matching over 11 bases. This CDR3 contains 15 residues. J was trimmed by 6 bases and V by 5 bases; bases with no gene match: 6. The germline gives CDR1 SGHTA, CDR2 FQGNSA. For the CDR3, the DNA is TGTGCCAGCAGCCTAACTAGCGGGAGATTCAATGAGCAGTTCTTC. This translates into CASSLTSGRFNEQFF.

The gene calls are TRBV25-1 and TRBJ1-4, with no clear D. The CDR3 sequence is 13 residues long. The germline CDR1 and CDR2 sequences are MGHDK and SYGVNS. Between the trimmed V and J ends, which lost 2 bases and 4 bases, there was a span of 5 bases. This CDR3 reads CASSEQYNEKLFF. The CDR3 coding sequence is TGTGCCAGCAGTGAACAGTATAATGAAAAACTGTTTTTT.

The V call is TRBV4-1, the J call TRBJ2-6; no definite D call. The CDR3 covers 18 residues. The germline V gene has CDR1 MGHRA and CDR2 YSYEKL. Trimming left V 4 bases short and J 5 bases short, with 21 bases between. CDR3 amino acids: CASSPRQEPQSRANVLTF. In DNA form, the CDR3 reads TGCGCCAGCAGCCCTAGGCAAGAACCACAAAGTCGGGCCAACGTCCTGACTTTC.

This clone has more than one count but fewer than ten. The V and J genes are TRBV5-1 and TRBJ2-5; 8 nucleotides match TRBD2. From germline, CDR1 is SGHRS and CDR2 YFSETQ. V shed 5 bases and J 4 bases; nucleotides not matched to a gene: 7. The CDR3 has 14 amino acids. For the CDR3, the DNA is TGCGCCAGCAGGTCCACTAGCGGTGTAGAGACCCAGTACTTC. Translating it yields CASRSTSGVETQYF.

V gene TRBV5-8 combines with J gene TRBJ2-7, with 7 bases lining up with TRBD1. This CDR3 has 15 residues. CDR1 and CDR2 (germline): SGHTS, YDEGEE. Trimming took 0 bases from V and 1 from J; bases not matched to a gene: 4. CDR3 in amino acids: CASSLEGTASYEQYF. DNA for the CDR3: TGTGCCAGCAGCTTGGAAGGGACAGCTTCCTACGAGCAGTACTTC.

The V gene is TRBV7-3, the J gene TRBJ2-2, with D uncertain. The CDR3 consists of 15 residues. Deletions cut 0 bases from V and 6 bases from J, with 11 bases between. Germline loops: CDR1 SGHTA, CDR2 FQGTGA. The CDR3 DNA reads TGTGCCAGCAGCTTAACATCTAGTCTACCCGGGGAGCTGTTTTTT. It translates to CASSLTSSLPGELFF. The whole variable domain, remainder taken from reference TRBV7-3 and TRBJ2-2, is GAGVSQTPSNKVTEKGKYVELRCDPISGHTALYWYRQSLGQGPEFLIYFQGTGAADDSGLPNDRFFAVRPEGSVSTLKIQRTERGDSAVYLCASSLTSSLPGELFFGEGSRLTVL.

J is TRBJ2-7 and V is TRBV6-1; 7 nucleotides line up with TRBD1. With V trimmed by 6 bases and J by 3 bases, 5 bases remained unmatched. CDR1 MNHNS and CDR2 SASEGT come from the germline V gene. This CDR3 has 13 amino acids. CDR3 sequence reads: CASSPGQLYEQYF. CDR3 nucleotides: TGTGCCAGCAGCCCGGGACAGCTCTACGAGCAGTACTTC.

The count of this clone is one. CDR3 sequence: CASSNRTSGSYEQYF. CDR3 bases: TGTGCCAGCAGCAATAGGACTAGCGGGAGTTACGAGCAGTACTTC. V gene TRBV21-1 combines with J gene TRBJ2-7; the D segment call TRBD2 is taken from the table without a DNA check. TRBV21-1 is shown as a pseudogene. The length of the CDR3 is 15 residues.

The chain recombines TRBV28 with TRBJ1-5, with TRBD1 as a possible D gene (5 bases). Looked up from germline, CDR1 is MDHEN and CDR2 is SYDVKM. The CDR3 runs 15 residues. Deletions cut 6 bases from V and 2 bases from J, with 14 bases between. DNA for the CDR3: TGTGCCAGCAGGACGCAGGGAGGGGGCAATCAGCCCCAGCATTTT. It yields the protein CASRTQGGGNQPQHF.

The genes are TRBV29-1 and TRBJ2-5, with D possibly matching TRBD1 (5 bases). This CDR3 is 14 amino acids long. Trimming stripped 5 bases from V and 5 bases from J, with 18 bases between. In germline, CDR1 is SQVTM, CDR2 ANQGSEA. The CDR3 loop reads CSVLWGAGWETQYF. CDR3 bases: TGCAGCGTTCTTTGGGGCGCAGGGTGGGAGACCCAGTACTTC.

The chain recombines TRBV25-1 with TRBJ1-3; no clear D. The length of the CDR3 is 13 residues. Trimming removed 3 bases at V and 7 bases at J, with 10 bases between. Germline V gene lookup returns CDR1 MGHDK and CDR2 SYGVNS. CDR3 nucleotide sequence: TGTGCCAGCAGTGAGATGTGGGGTAACACCATATATTTT. Translated, it gives CASSEMWGNTIYF.

The chain has TRBV19 and TRBJ2-1; the match to TRBD1 covers 10 bases. Trimming at V came to 2 bases and at J to 8 bases, leaving 12 bases not matched to a gene. Germline CDR1 and CDR2: LNHDA and SQIVND (reference sequence). CDR3 length: 17 amino acids. The CDR3 DNA sequence: TGTGCCAGTAGTATACGTCCGGGACAGGGGCGTACGGATGAGCAGTTCTTC. Amino acids: CASSIRPGQGRTDEQFF.

The chain joins TRBV2 to TRBJ2-1; D perhaps matches TRBD1 (5 bases). The CDR3 has 15 residues. Germline V gives CDR1 SNHLY, CDR2 FYNNEI. V was pared by 4 bases and J by 1 base, with 11 bases between. The CDR3 loop reads CASSAGLVSYNEQFF. The CDR3 DNA follows: TGTGCCAGCAGTGCAGGGCTAGTGTCCTACAATGAGCAGTTCTTC.

J is TRBJ1-6 and V is TRBV2; D call uncertain. V lost 6 bases to trimming and J lost 9 bases, with 12 bases between them. CDR3 length: 13 amino acids. CDR1 SNHLY and CDR2 FYNNEI come from the germline V gene. The chain's CDR3 is CASRRTFGSPLHF. As DNA, the CDR3 is TGTGCCAGCAGGAGGACGTTTGGTTCACCCCTCCACTTT. The full variable domain, its missing parts supplied by reference TRBV2 and TRBJ1-6, is EPEVTQTPSHQVTQMGQEVILRCVPISNHLYFYWYRQILGQKVEFLVSFYNNEISEKSEIFDDQFSVERPDGSNFTLKIRSTKLEDSAMYFCASRRTFGSPLHFGNGTRLTVT.

This clone appeared a single time. The chain uses TRBV19 and TRBJ1-1; perhaps TRBD1 as D (5 bases). Germline CDR1 is LNHDA and CDR2 is SQIVND (reference sequence). Between the trimmed V and J ends, which lost 6 bases and 0 bases, there was a span of 17 bases. The CDR3 has 16 residues. The CDR3 coding sequence is TGTGCCAGTAGGGGACCCCGGGAAAATCTGAACACTGAAGCTTTCTTT. This gives the protein CASRGPRENLNTEAFF.

The chain joins TRBV5-1 to TRBJ2-7; TRBD2 might be the D (7 bases). CDR1 SGHRS and CDR2 YFSETQ come from the germline V gene. The ends were cut back, 5 bases at V and 6 bases at J, with 18 bases in the middle. The CDR3 spans 14 residues. The CDR3 sequence: CASRNTGRVAEQYF. For the CDR3, the DNA is TGCGCCAGCAGGAATACAGGGAGGGTCGCCGAGCAGTACTTC.

The chain is built from TRBV5-1 and TRBJ1-1, with a tentative D call TRBD1 (5 bases). V lost 4 bases to trimming and J lost 4 bases, with 17 bases between them. The germline CDR1 and CDR2 sequences are SGHRS and YFSETQ. The CDR3 has 15 residues. The chain's CDR3 is CASSPGAQGGTEAFF. CDR3 nucleotides: TGCGCCAGCAGCCCGGGAGCCCAGGGAGGCACTGAAGCTTTCTTT.

J is TRBJ2-7 and V is TRBV18, with 8 bases matching TRBD1. V gave up 5 bases and J gave up 3 bases; unmatched junction bases: 6. Germline V gives CDR1 KGHSH, CDR2 LQKENI. There are 14 residues in the CDR3. CDR3 loop: CASSSGQDYYEQYF. Written as DNA, the CDR3 is TGTGCCAGCTCATCGGGACAGGACTACTACGAGCAGTACTTC.

In nucleotides, the CDR3 is TGTGCCAGTAGTTCCTGGGACTCCGACGCCACAGATACGCAGTATTTT. Its protein is CASSSWDSDATDTQYF. The chain carries TRBV19 and TRBJ2-3, with D possibly TRBD2 on 6 matching bases. This CDR3 comprises 16 residues. Germline V gives CDR1 LNHDA, CDR2 SQIVND (reference sequence). Trimming stripped 5 bases from V and 2 bases from J, with 17 bases between.

This sequence joins TRBV6-4 and TRBJ2-6, with D hard to call. Germline CDR1 is MRHNA and CDR2 is SNTAGT. The CDR3 runs to 16 residues. V lost 0 bases and J lost 2, with 8 bases in between. CDR3 residues: CASSDSNGAGANVLTF. The CDR3, as DNA: TGTGCCAGCAGTGACTCGAATGGGGCTGGGGCCAACGTCCTGACTTTC.

This sequence joins TRBV5-1 and TRBJ2-7, with 9 bases identical to TRBD2. The CDR3 runs 15 residues. The germline V gene has CDR1 SGHRS and CDR2 YFSETQ. V shed 0 bases and J 5 bases; nucleotides not matched to a gene: 6. The CDR3 spells CASSLDGSGSNEQYF. CDR3 sequence (DNA): TGCGCCAGCAGCTTGGATGGTAGCGGGAGCAACGAGCAGTACTTC.

The V and J genes are TRBV9 and TRBJ2-3, with D possibly matching TRBD1 (5 bases). The CDR3 is 13 amino acids. CDR1 SGDLS and CDR2 YYNGEE come from the germline V gene. V shed 4 bases and J shed 4 bases, with 10 bases lying between them. For the CDR3, the DNA is TGTGCCAGCAGCACCCCAGGGTCAGATACGCAGTATTTT. It translates to CASSTPGSDTQYF.

The rearrangement joins TRBV1 to TRBJ2-7; the table calls TRBD2, which could not be checked here. TRBV1 is described as a pseudogene. The CDR3 consists of 12 residues. The CDR3 reads CTSSQRLREQYF. The DNA of the CDR3 is TGCACCAGCAGCCAGAGGCTACGCGAGCAGTACTTC.